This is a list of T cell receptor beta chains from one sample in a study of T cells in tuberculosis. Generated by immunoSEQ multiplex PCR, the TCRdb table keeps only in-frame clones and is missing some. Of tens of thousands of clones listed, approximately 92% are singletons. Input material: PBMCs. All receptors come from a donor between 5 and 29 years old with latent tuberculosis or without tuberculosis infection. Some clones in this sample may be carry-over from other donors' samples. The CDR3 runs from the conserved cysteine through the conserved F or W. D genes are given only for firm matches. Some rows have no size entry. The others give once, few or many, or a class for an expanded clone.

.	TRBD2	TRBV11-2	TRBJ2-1	CASSPIYSGIYNEQFF	TGTGCCAGCAGCCCAATCTATAGCGGGATCTACAATGAGCAGTTCTTC
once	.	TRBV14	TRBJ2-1	CASSQGRVINEQFF	TGTGCCAGCAGCCAAGGCAGGGTTATCAATGAGCAGTTCTTC
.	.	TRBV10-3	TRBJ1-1	CAISGQDYTEAFF	TGTGCCATCAGTGGACAGGACTACACTGAAGCTTTCTTT
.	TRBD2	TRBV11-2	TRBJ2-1	CASGGGYNEQFF	TGTGCCAGCGGGGGGGGCTACAATGAGCAGTTCTTC
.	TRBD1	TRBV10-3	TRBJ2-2	CAIKGQPTGSPGELFF	TGTGCCATCAAGGGACAGCCAACAGGATCCCCCGGGGAGCTGTTTTTT
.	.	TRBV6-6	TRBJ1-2	CASSYSGGDGYTF	TGTGCCAGCAGTTACTCGGGAGGGGACGGCTACACCTTC
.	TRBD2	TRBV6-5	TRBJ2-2	CASSYGGENTGELFF	TGTGCCAGCAGTTACGGGGGGGAAAACACCGGGGAGCTGTTTTTT
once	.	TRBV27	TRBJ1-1	CASSSTGSNTEAFF	TGTGCCAGCAGTTCAACAGGGTCCAACACTGAAGCTTTCTTT
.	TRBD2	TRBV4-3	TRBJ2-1	CASSQEVLGLARYNEQFF	TGCGCCAGCAGCCAAGAGGTACTGGGACTAGCGCGCTACAATGAGCAGTTCTTC
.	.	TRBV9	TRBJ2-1	CASSVRWTFNEQFF	TGTGCCAGCAGCGTACGCTGGACATTTAATGAGCAGTTCTTC
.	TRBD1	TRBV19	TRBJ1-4	CASSITGELFF	TGTGCCAGTAGTATAACAGGGGAACTGTTTTTT
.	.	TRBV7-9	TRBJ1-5	CASTRGAGNQPQHF	TGTGCCAGCACGCGTGGGGCAGGGAATCAGCCCCAGCATTTT
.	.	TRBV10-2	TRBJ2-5	CASSENTQAHYGQYF	TGCGCCAGCAGTGAGAATACACAGGCCCACTATGGCCAGTACTTC
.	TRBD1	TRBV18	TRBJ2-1	CASSPPRTGLYRLYNEQFF	TGTGCCAGCTCACCCCCAAGGACAGGGTTGTATCGTCTCTACAATGAGCAGTTCTTC
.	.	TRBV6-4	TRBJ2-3	CASSDSLTDTQYF	TGTGCCAGCAGTGACTCCCTCACAGATACGCAGTATTTT
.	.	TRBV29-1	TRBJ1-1	CSVYSGTEAFF	TGCAGCGTTTATTCGGGCACTGAAGCTTTCTTT
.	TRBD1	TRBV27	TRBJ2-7	CASSRNQQGLYEQYF	TGTGCCAGCAGCCGAAACCAACAGGGGTTGTACGAGCAGTACTTC
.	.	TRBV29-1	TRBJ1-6	CSVEVVTDTYNSPLHF	TGCAGCGTTGAAGTGGTAACAGACACTTATAATTCACCCCTCCACTTT
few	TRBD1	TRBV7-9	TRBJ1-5	CASSPGQAGQPQHF	TGTGCCAGCAGCCCTGGACAGGCTGGTCAGCCCCAGCATTTT
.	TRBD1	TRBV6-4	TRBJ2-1	CASSARQGNEQFF	TGTGCCAGCAGTGCCCGACAGGGAAACGAGCAGTTCTTC
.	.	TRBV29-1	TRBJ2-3	CSVFVGLDTQYF	TGCAGCGTTTTCGTCGGTTTGGATACGCAGTATTTT
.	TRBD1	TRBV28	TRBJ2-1	CASSGDSSYNEQFF	TGTGCCAGCAGTGGGGACAGCTCCTACAATGAGCAGTTCTTC
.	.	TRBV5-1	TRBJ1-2	CASSLEGLGGSYTF	TGCGCCAGCAGCTTGGAGGGCCTCGGGGGTAGCTACACCTTC
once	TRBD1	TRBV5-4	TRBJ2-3	CASSLAQGGTDTQYF	TGTGCCAGCAGCTTGGCACAGGGGGGAACAGATACGCAGTATTTT
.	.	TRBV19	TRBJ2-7	CASSILTASYEQYF	TGTGCCAGTAGTATCTTGACAGCCTCCTACGAGCAGTACTTC
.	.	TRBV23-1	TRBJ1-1	CASSHPQVVNTEAFF	TGCGCCAGCAGTCATCCGCAGGTTGTGAACACTGAAGCTTTCTTT
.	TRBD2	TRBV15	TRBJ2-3	CATSGIAGAGVTDTQYF	TGTGCCACCAGCGGGATAGCGGGAGCGGGGGTCACAGATACGCAGTATTTT
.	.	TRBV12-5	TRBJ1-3	CASGLVRGTRGLNTIYF	TGTGCTAGTGGTTTGGTACGAGGGACAAGAGGGTTGAACACCATATATTTT
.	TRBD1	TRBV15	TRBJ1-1	CATRKTGVPEAFF	TGTGCCACCAGGAAGACAGGGGTCCCTGAAGCTTTCTTT
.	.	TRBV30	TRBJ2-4	CAYRWRVAKNIQYF	TGTGCCTACCGGTGGAGAGTAGCCAAAAACATTCAGTACTTC
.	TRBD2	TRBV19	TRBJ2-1	CASSPRGAGGTNEQFF	TGTGCCAGTAGTCCCCGTGGAGCGGGAGGGACAAATGAGCAGTTCTTC
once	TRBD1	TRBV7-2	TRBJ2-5	CASSPFRDRQETQYF	TGTGCCAGCAGCCCATTCCGGGACAGGCAAGAGACCCAGTACTTC
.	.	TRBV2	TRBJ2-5	CASSWGAGRGVETQYF	TGTGCCAGCAGTTGGGGTGCCGGGAGAGGGGTTGAGACCCAGTACTTC
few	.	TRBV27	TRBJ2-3	CASRSREEGLDTQYF	TGTGCCAGCAGAAGCCGGGAAGAGGGCCTAGATACGCAGTATTTT
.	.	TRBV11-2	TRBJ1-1	CASSLVYGAWTEAFF	TGTGCCAGCAGCTTAGTATACGGTGCCTGGACTGAAGCTTTCTTT
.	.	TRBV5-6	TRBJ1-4	CASSLAGGTGGEKLFF	TGTGCCAGCAGCTTGGCCGGGGGAACCGGTGGTGAAAAACTGTTTTTT